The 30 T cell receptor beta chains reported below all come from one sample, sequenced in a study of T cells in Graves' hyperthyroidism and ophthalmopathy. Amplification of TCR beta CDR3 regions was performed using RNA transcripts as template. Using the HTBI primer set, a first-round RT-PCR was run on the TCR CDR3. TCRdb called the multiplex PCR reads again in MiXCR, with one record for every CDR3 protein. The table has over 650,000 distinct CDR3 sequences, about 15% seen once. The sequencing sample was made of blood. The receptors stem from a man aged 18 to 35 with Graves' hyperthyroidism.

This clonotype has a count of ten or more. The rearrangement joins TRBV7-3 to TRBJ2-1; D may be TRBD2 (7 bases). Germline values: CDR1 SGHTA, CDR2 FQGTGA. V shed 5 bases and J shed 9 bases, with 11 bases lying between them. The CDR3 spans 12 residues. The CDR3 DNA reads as TGTGCCAGCAGCCAAGGGGGGGCTGAGCAGTTCTTC. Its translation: CASSQGGAEQFF.

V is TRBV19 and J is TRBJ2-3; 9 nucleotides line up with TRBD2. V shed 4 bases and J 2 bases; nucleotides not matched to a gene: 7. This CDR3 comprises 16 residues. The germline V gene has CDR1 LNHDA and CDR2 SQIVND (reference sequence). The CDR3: CASSTKTSGYTDTQYF. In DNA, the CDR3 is TGTGCCAGTAGTACCAAGACTAGCGGATACACAGATACGCAGTATTTT. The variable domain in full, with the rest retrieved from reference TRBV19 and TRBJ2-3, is DGGITQSPKYLFRKEGQNVTLSCEQNLNHDAMYWYRQDPGQGLRLIYYSQIVNDFQKGDIAEGYSVSREKKESFPLTVTSAQKNPTAFYLCASSTKTSGYTDTQYFGPGTRLTVL.

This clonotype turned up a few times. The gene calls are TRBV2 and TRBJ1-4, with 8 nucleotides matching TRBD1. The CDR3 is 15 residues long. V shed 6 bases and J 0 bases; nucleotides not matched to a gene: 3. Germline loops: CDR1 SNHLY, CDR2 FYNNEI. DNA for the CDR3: TGTGCCAGCAGGAGGGACAGGACAACTAATGAAAAACTGTTTTTT. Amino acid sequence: CASRRDRTTNEKLFF.

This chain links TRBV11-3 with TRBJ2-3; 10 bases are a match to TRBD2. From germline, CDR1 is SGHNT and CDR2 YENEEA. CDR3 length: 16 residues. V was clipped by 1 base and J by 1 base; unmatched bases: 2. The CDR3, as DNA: TGTGCCAGCAGCTTAGCCGGGACTAGCGGCACAGATACGCAGTATTTT. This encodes CASSLAGTSGTDTQYF.

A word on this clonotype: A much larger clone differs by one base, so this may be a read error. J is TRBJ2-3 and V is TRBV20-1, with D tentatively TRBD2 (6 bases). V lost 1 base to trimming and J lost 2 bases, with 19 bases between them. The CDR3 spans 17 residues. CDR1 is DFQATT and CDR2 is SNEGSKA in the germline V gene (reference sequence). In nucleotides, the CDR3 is TGCAGTGCTAGAGGTGGTCTGGGACTGACCTTCACAGATACGCAGTATTTT. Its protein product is CSARGGLGLTFTDTQYF.

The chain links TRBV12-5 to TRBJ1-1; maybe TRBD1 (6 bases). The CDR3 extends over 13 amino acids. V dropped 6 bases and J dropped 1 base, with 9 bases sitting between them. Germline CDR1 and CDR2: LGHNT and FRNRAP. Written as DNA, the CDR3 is TGTGCTAGTGGCCTGACAGGGAACACTGAAGCTTTCTTT. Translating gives CASGLTGNTEAFF.

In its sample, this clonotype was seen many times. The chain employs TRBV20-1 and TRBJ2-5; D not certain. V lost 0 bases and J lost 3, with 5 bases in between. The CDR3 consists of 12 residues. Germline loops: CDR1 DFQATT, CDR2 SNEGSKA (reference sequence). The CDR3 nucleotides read TGCAGTGCTAGAGATCGAGAAGAGACCCAGTACTTC. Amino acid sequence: CSARDREETQYF.

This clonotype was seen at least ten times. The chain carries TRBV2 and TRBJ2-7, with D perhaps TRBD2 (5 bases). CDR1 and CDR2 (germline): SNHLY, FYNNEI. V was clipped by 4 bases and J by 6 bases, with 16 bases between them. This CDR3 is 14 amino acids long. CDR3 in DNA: TGTGCCAGCAGTGTAGGTCCTCCCCGGGGCGAGCAGTACTTC. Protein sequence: CASSVGPPRGEQYF.

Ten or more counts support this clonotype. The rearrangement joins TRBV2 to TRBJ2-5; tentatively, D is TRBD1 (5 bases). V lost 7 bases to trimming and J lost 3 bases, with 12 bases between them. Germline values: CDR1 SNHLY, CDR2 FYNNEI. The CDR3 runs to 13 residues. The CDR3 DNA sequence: TGTGCCAGCATCAAGGGGATTGAAGAGACCCAGTACTTC. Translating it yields CASIKGIEETQYF.

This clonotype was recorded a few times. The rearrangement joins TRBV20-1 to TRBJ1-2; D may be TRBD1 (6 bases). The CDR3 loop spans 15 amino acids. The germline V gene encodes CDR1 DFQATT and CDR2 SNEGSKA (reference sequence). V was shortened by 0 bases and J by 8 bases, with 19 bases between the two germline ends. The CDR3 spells CSARDIGGGGGGYTF. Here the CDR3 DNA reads TGCAGTGCTAGAGACATCGGCGGGGGAGGGGGAGGCTACACCTTC.

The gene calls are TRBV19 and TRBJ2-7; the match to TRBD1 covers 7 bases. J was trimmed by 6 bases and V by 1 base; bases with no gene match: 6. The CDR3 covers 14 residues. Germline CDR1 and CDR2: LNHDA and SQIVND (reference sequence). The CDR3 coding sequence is TGTGCCAGTAGTATAGGACAGGGAAGGGGCGAGCAGTACTTC. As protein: CASSIGQGRGEQYF.

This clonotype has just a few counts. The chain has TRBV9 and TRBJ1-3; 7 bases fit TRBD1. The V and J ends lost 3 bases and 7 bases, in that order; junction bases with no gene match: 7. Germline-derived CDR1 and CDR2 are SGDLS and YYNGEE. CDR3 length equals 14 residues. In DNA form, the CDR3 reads TGTGCCAGCAGCGGCCAGGGGGGACGCAACACCATATATTTT. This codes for CASSGQGGRNTIYF.

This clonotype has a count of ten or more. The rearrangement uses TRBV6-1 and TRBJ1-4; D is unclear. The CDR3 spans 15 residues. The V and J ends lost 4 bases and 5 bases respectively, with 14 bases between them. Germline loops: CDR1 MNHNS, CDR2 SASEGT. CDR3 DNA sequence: TGTGCCAGCAGTGTAACCACGGGTCGGAATGAAAAACTGTTTTTT. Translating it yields CASSVTTGRNEKLFF.

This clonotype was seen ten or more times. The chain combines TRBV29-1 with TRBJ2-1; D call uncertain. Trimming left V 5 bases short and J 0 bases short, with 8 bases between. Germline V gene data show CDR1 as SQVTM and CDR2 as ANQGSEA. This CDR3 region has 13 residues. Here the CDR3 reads CSVSTVSYNEQFF. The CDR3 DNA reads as TGCAGCGTTAGCACAGTCTCCTACAATGAGCAGTTCTTC.

CDR3 in DNA: TGTGCCAGCAGCCCCCTCCAGGACACTGAAGCTTTCTTT. It translates to CASSPLQDTEAFF. The rearrangement uses TRBV7-3 and TRBJ1-1; D remains ambiguous. Deletions cut 5 bases from V and 3 bases from J, with 10 bases between. CDR1 SGHTA and CDR2 FQGTGA come from the germline V gene. The length of the CDR3 is 13 residues.

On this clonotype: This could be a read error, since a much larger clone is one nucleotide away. The CDR3 protein is CASTMTSEYERYF. The CDR3 DNA reads TGTGCCAGCACCATGACTAGCGAATACGAGCGGTACTTC. The chain employs TRBV28 and TRBJ2-7; 8 bases are shared with TRBD2. The germline V gene encodes CDR1 MDHEN and CDR2 SYDVKM. CDR3 length: 13 amino acids. Looking up the rest from reference TRBV28 and TRBJ2-7 gives the full variable domain: DVKVTQSSRYLVKRTGEKVFLECVQDMDHENMFWYRQDPGLGLRLIYFSYDVKMKEKGDIPEGYSVSREKKERFSLILESASTNQTSMYLCASTMTSEYERYFGPGTRLTVT.

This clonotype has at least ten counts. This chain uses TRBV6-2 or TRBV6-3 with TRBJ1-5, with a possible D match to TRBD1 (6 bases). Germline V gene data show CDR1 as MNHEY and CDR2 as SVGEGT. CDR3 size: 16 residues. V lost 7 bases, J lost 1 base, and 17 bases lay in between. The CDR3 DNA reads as TGTGCCAGCACCCTACGGGGGGGGGCGAGCAATCAGCCCCAGCATTTT. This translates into CASTLRGGASNQPQHF.

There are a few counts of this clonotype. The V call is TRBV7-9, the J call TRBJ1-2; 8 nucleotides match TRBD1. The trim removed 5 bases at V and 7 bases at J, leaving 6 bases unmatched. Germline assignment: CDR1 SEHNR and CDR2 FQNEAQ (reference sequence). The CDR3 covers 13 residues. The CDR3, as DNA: TGTGCCAGCAGCCAGCAGGGGGCTGGTGGCTACACCTTC. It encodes CASSQQGAGGYTF.

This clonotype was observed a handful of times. The CDR3 coding sequence is TGTGCCAGCATATCCCGACAGGCGAACACCGGGGAGCTGTTTTTT. Translating gives CASISRQANTGELFF. The chain is built from TRBV12-3 or TRBV12-4 and TRBJ2-2, with D possibly TRBD1 on 6 matching bases. This CDR3 region has 15 residues. V was trimmed by 7 bases and J by 0 bases, leaving 12 bases between them.

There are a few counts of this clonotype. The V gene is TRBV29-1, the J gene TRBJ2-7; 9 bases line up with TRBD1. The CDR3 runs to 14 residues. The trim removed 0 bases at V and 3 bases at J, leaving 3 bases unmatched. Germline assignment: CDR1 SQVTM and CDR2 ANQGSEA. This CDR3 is CSVEETGGGYEQYF. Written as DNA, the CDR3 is TGCAGCGTTGAAGAGACAGGGGGAGGCTACGAGCAGTACTTC.

CDR3 sequence (DNA): TGCGCCAGCAGCCAAGACGACAGGGCTGGGGCCAACGTCCTGACTTTC. Residues: CASSQDDRAGANVLTF. V is TRBV4-1 and J is TRBJ2-6; 7 nucleotides align to TRBD1. Germline CDR1 reads MGHRA; CDR2 reads YSYEKL. Trimming cost V 0 bases and J 2 bases; bases outside gene matches: 1. The CDR3 covers 16 residues.

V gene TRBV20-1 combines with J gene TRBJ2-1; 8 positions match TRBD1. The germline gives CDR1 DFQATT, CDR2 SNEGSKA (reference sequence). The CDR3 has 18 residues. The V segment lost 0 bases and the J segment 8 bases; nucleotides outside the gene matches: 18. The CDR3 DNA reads TGCAGTGCTAGAGATCGGGGACAGGTTTTCGTAAAGGGGGATGAGCAGTTCTTC. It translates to CSARDRGQVFVKGDEQFF.

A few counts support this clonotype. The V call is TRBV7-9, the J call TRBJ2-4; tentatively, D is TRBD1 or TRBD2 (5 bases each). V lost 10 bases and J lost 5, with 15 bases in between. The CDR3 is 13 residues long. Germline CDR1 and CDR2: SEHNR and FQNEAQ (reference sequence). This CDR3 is CATRSGAENIQYF. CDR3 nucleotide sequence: TGTGCCACACGATCCGGGGCCGAAAACATTCAGTACTTC. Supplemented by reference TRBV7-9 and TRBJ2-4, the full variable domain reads DTGVSQNPRHKITKRGQNVTFRCDPISEHNRLYWYRQTLGQGPEFLTYFQNEAQLEKSRLLSDRFSAERPKGSFSTLEIQRTEQGDSAMYLCATRSGAENIQYFGAGTRLSVL.

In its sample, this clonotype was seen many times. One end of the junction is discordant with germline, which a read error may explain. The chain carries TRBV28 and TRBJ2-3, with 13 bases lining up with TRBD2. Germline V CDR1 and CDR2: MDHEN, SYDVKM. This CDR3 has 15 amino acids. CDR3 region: CASSLLAGGADTQYF. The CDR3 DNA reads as TGCGCCAGCAGCTTACTAGCGGGAGGGGCAGATACGCAGTATTTT.

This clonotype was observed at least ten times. The CDR3 here is CASRWGETEAFF. CDR3 coding DNA: TGTGCCAGCAGGTGGGGAGAGACTGAAGCTTTCTTT. The chain employs TRBV2 and TRBJ1-1, with D unclear. The length of the CDR3 is 12 residues. Trimming left V 6 bases short and J 5 bases short, with 10 bases between. The germline V gene has CDR1 SNHLY and CDR2 FYNNEI.

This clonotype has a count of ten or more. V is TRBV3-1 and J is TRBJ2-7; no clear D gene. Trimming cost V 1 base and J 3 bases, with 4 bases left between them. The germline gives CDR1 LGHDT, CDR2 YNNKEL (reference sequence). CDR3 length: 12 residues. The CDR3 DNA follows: TGTGCCAGCAGCCAAGTCTTCTACGAGCAGTACTTC. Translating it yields CASSQVFYEQYF.

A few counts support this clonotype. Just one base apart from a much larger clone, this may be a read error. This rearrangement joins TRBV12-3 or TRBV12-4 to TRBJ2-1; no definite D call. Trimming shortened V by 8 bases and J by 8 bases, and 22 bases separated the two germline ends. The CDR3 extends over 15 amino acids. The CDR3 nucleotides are TGTGCCAGCGGCACTGGCGGTCCAGTGGTTCATGAGCAGTTCTTC. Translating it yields CASGTGGPVVHEQFF.

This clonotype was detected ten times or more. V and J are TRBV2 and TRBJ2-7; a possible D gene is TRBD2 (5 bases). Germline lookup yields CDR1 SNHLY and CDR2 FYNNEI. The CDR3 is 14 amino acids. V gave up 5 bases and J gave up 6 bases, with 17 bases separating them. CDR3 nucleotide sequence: TGTGCCAGCAGTCCGGAGGATTTGGGTCCCGAGCAGTACTTC. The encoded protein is CASSPEDLGPEQYF.

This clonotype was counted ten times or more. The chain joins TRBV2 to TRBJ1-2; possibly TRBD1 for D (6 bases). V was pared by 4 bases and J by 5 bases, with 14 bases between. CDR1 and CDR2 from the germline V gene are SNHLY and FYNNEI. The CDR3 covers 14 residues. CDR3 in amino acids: CASSVGQKLYGYTF. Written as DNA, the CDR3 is TGTGCCAGCAGTGTCGGACAGAAACTATATGGCTACACCTTC. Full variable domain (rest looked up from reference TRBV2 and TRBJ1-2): EPEVTQTPSHQVTQMGQEVILRCVPISNHLYFYWYRQILGQKVEFLVSFYNNEISEKSEIFDDQFSVERPDGSNFTLKIRSTKLEDSAMYFCASSVGQKLYGYTFGSGTRLTVV.

The CDR3: CASSQRTGSYEAFF. DNA for the CDR3: TGCGCCAGCAGCCAACGGACAGGGTCATATGAAGCTTTCTTT. This chain links TRBV4-3 with TRBJ1-1, with 8 bases that match TRBD1. The junction had 6 bases not matched to a gene; V was cut back by 2 bases and J by 7 bases. Germline-derived CDR1 and CDR2 are LGHNA and YSLEER. There are 14 residues in the CDR3.